Each of the 27 T cell receptor beta chains below was sequenced from the same sample in a study of human T cells and chemical hapten exposure. Time point: patch test 1, 2 weeks after DPC sensitization. Treatment indicated: therapeutic diphenylcyclopropenone sensitization with weekly scalp DPC. TCRdb analysed the RACE reads with MiXCR anew, one entry per CDR3 protein. The data show around 160,000 distinct CDR3 sequences, with 14% seen just once and 1.5% to 2% held by the top ten. The material was whole blood, obtained in connection with sensitization to the hapten diphenylcyclopropenone (DPC). These receptors all stem from a woman in her twenties or thirties with alopecia areata. Some clones in this sample may be carry-over from other donors' samples.

V gene TRBV6-4 combines with J gene TRBJ2-3; no firm D call. This CDR3 is built from 14 residues. Trimming took 6 bases from V and 5 from J, leaving 15 bases between them. Germline assignment: CDR1 MRHNA and CDR2 SNTAGT. The CDR3 DNA is TGTGCCAGCAGCCCTTTTGGAGCAAGAGATACGCAGTATTTT. It codes for CASSPFGARDTQYF.

This clonotype was picked up a small number of times. The chain employs TRBV4-2 and TRBJ1-6; 7 bases match TRBD1. The germline V gene encodes CDR1 LGHNA and CDR2 YNFKEQ. This CDR3 contains 14 residues. V dropped 4 bases and J dropped 10; count of bases not matched to a gene: 7. Written as DNA, the CDR3 is TGTGCCAGCAGCCTCTCCAGGGGGGAATCACCCCTCCACTTT. Protein sequence: CASSLSRGESPLHF.

This chain uses TRBV6-6 with TRBJ2-3; D remains ambiguous. Per germline, CDR1 MNHNY and CDR2 SVGAGI (reference sequence). Trimming stripped 6 bases from V and 2 bases from J, with 9 bases between. CDR3 length: 13 amino acids. The CDR3 coding sequence is TGTGCCAGCAGCCCCCCCTACACAGATACGCAGTATTTT. This encodes CASSPPYTDTQYF.

The CDR3 DNA sequence: TGTGCCAGCAGCCGAGGGGGCCGCCCGGACACCGGGGAGCTGTTTTTT. Its translation is CASSRGGRPDTGELFF. V gene TRBV3-1 combines with J gene TRBJ2-2, with 7 bases lining up with TRBD1. CDR1 and CDR2 (germline): LGHDT, YNNKEL (reference sequence). CDR3 length: 16 amino acids. V shed 4 bases, J shed 3 bases, and the junction held 8 bases outside the gene matches. Drawing the rest from reference TRBV3-1 and TRBJ2-2, the complete variable domain is DTAVSQTPKYLVTQMGNDKSIKCEQNLGHDTMYWYKQDSKKFLKIMFSYNNKELIINETVPNRFSPKSPDKAHLNLHINSLELGDSAVYFCASSRGGRPDTGELFFGEGSRLTVL.

This clonotype turned up a few times. The rearrangement joins TRBV20-1 to TRBJ2-1; D is unresolved. The V end was cut by 6 bases, the J end by 2 bases, with 20 bases between. Germline V gene data show CDR1 as DFQATT and CDR2 as SNEGSKA (reference sequence). The CDR3 runs 16 residues. The CDR3 region has the DNA TGCAGTGCCGCTCACCCTGTCCCATCGACCTACAATGAGCAGTTCTTC. This encodes CSAAHPVPSTYNEQFF.

This chain joins TRBV10-3 and TRBJ2-7; 10 bases agree with TRBD1. Germline V gives CDR1 ENHRY, CDR2 SYGVKD. J was trimmed by 5 bases and V by 8 bases; bases with no gene match: 3. The CDR3 spans 12 residues. CDR3 nucleotides: TGTGCCATCCGACAGGGGGCCCACGAGCAGTACTTC. Translation: CAIRQGAHEQYF.

This clonotype was picked up a small number of times. The chain joins TRBV6-2 or TRBV6-3 to TRBJ1-6, with D perhaps matching TRBD1 (5 bases). V dropped 6 bases and J dropped 11 bases, with 14 bases sitting between them. In germline, CDR1 is MNHEY, CDR2 SVGEGT. The CDR3 has 13 residues. DNA of the CDR3: TGTGCCAGCAGATCCGGGACCCTTACACCCCTCCACTTT. Its translation: CASRSGTLTPLHF.

There are many counts of this clonotype. The J gene is TRBJ1-5, the V gene TRBV10-3, with D possibly matching TRBD1 (6 bases). Per the germline V gene, CDR1 is ENHRY and CDR2 is SYGVKD. Trimming cost V 4 bases and J 6 bases, with 13 bases left between them. This CDR3 comprises 14 residues. CDR3 sequence: CAISADSQGQPQHF. DNA of the CDR3: TGTGCCATCAGTGCGGACAGCCAGGGTCAGCCCCAGCATTTT.

The table lists this clonotype with a few counts. This chain joins TRBV4-3 and TRBJ2-2; D gene ambiguous. CDR1 and CDR2 from the germline V gene are LGHNA and YSLEER. V lost 0 bases and J lost 5, with 10 bases in between. The CDR3 is made up of 15 amino acids. The CDR3, as DNA: TGCGCCAGCAGCCAAGAAGGGCGCGTAACCGGGGAGCTGTTTTTT. Protein sequence: CASSQEGRVTGELFF.

A note on this clonotype: Just one base apart from a much larger clone, this may be a read error. The genes are TRBV29-1 and TRBJ1-1; D possibly corresponds to TRBD1 (5 bases). Per germline, CDR1 SQVTM and CDR2 ANQGSEA. This CDR3 comprises 13 residues. Trimming stripped 7 bases from V and 5 bases from J, with 17 bases between. The DNA for the CDR3 is TGCAGCGCCACGGGGCAGCCGAAGACTGAAGCTTTCTTT. Translation gives CSATGQPKTEAFF. The variable domain in full, completed from reference TRBV29-1 and TRBJ1-1, reads SAVISQKPSRDICQRGTSLTIQCQVDSQVTMMFWYRQQPGQSLTLIATANQGSEATYESGFVIDKFPISRPNLTFSTLTVSNMSPEDSSIYLCSATGQPKTEAFFGQGTRLTVV.

This clonotype was observed a few times. The chain is built from TRBV13 and TRBJ2-4; 8 positions agree with TRBD1. V trimming: 5 bases; J trimming: 0 bases; junction bases outside the gene matches: 3. The germline gives CDR1 PRHDT, CDR2 FYEKMQ (reference sequence). This CDR3 is built from 15 residues. The CDR3 is CASSRQGPAKNIQYF. For the CDR3, the DNA is TGTGCCAGCAGCCGACAGGGGCCAGCCAAAAACATTCAGTACTTC. Full variable domain (missing parts from reference TRBV13 and TRBJ2-4): AAGVIQSPRHLIKEKRETATLKCYPIPRHDTVYWYQQGPGQDPQFLISFYEKMQSDKGSIPDRFSAQQFSDYHSELNMSSLELGDSALYFCASSRQGPAKNIQYFGAGTRLSVL.

This clonotype has only a few counts. The chain joins TRBV20-1 to TRBJ2-5, with 11 bases aligning to TRBD2. CDR1 is DFQATT, CDR2 SNEGSKA, per germline (reference sequence). This CDR3 is 13 amino acids long. The DNA for the CDR3 is TGCAGGGCCGGGACTAGCGGCCAAGAGACCCAGTACTTC. Translated: CRAGTSGQETQYF.

The chain links TRBV4-3 to TRBJ2-7; 7 bases are a match to TRBD1. CDR3 length: 14 residues. Trimming at V came to 1 base and at J to 6 bases, leaving 6 bases not matched to a gene. Germline V gives CDR1 LGHNA, CDR2 YSLEER. The CDR3 protein is CASSQGQGPGEQYF. CDR3 sequence (DNA): TGCGCCAGCAGCCAAGGACAGGGTCCCGGCGAGCAGTACTTC.

The chain has TRBV20-1 and TRBJ2-2; D unresolved. V was cut by 2 bases and J by 0 bases, with 10 bases left in between. There are 15 residues in the CDR3. CDR1 and CDR2 (germline): DFQATT, SNEGSKA (reference sequence). CDR3 protein: CSARQHQANTGELFF. The CDR3 bases are TGCAGTGCTAGACAACACCAAGCGAACACCGGGGAGCTGTTTTTT.

This clonotype appeared a few times. CDR3 bases: TGTGCCAGCAGGCCCCCTTCAGGGGCCACTGCCTACGAGCAGTACTTC. Translated, it gives CASRPPSGATAYEQYF. This chain links TRBV11-2 with TRBJ2-7, with a weak D call TRBD1 (6 bases). The CDR3 runs to 16 residues. Germline V gives CDR1 SGHAT, CDR2 FQNNGV. The V end lost 6 bases, the J end lost 2 bases, and 20 bases lay between the germline ends.

This clonotype was observed a few times. The gene calls are TRBV28 and TRBJ2-7, with 8 bases that match TRBD2. Germline V gene sequence: CDR1 MDHEN, CDR2 SYDVKM. The CDR3 sequence is 15 residues long. V lost 7 bases and J lost 0; bases outside the gene matches: 8. Here the CDR3 reads CASTVQSGGSYEQYF. The CDR3 coding sequence is TGTGCCAGCACGGTCCAAAGCGGGGGCTCCTACGAGCAGTACTTC.

The chain has TRBV29-1 and TRBJ1-1; tentative D call: TRBD1 (6 bases). Germline CDR1 reads SQVTM; CDR2 reads ANQGSEA. The length of the CDR3 is 11 residues. Trimming took off 3 bases at V and 8 bases at J, with 10 bases between the two ends. This CDR3 is CSVESGTEAFF. The CDR3 DNA reads as TGCAGCGTTGAGTCCGGGACAGAAGCTTTCTTT.

The rearrangement uses TRBV6-6 and TRBJ2-6, with D unresolved. V was cut by 6 bases and J by 4 bases, with 13 bases left in between. The CDR3 runs 15 residues. CDR1 and CDR2 from the germline V gene are MNHNY and SVGAGI (reference sequence). In DNA form, the CDR3 reads TGTGCCAGCAGCCCCTGGATCTCGGGGGCCAACGTCCTGACTTTC. Protein: CASSPWISGANVLTF.

The CDR3 bases are TGTGCCAGCAGGCGGGACTCAATAGATACGCAGTATTTT. It yields the protein CASRRDSIDTQYF. The chain links TRBV7-9 to TRBJ2-3, with a tentative D call TRBD2 (6 bases). Trimming removed 6 bases from V and 5 bases from J, with 12 bases in between. The CDR3 is 13 residues long. In germline, CDR1 is SEHNR, CDR2 FQNEAQ (reference sequence).

This clonotype came up many times. The genes are TRBV6-5 and TRBJ1-4, with 8 bases identical to TRBD1. The CDR3 contains 14 residues. Germline V lookup: CDR1 MNHEY, CDR2 SVGAGI. The junction had 6 bases not matched to a gene; V was cut back by 4 bases and J by 8 bases. CDR3 residues: CASSSGGAWEKLFF. CDR3 DNA sequence: TGTGCCAGCAGTTCAGGGGGCGCTTGGGAAAAACTGTTTTTT.

The chain uses TRBV13 and TRBJ1-6; a weak D match, TRBD1 (6 bases). Germline loops: CDR1 PRHDT, CDR2 FYEKMQ (reference sequence). V lost 5 bases to trimming and J lost 7 bases, with 15 bases between them. CDR3 length: 15 residues. CDR3 bases: TGTGCCAGCAGCAAAGGGGGATCACAAAATTCACCCCTCCACTTT. This translates into CASSKGGSQNSPLHF.

This sequence joins TRBV27 and TRBJ2-7; D gene ambiguous. Between the trimmed V and J ends, which lost 0 bases and 2 bases, there was a span of 8 bases. Germline lookup yields CDR1 MNHEY and CDR2 SMNVEV (reference sequence). The CDR3 covers 14 residues. The CDR3 DNA is TGTGCCAGCAGTTTATCAGGTCTGCCCTACGAGCAGTACTTC. Its translation: CASSLSGLPYEQYF.

The chain carries TRBV27 and TRBJ2-7, with 8 bases matching TRBD2. Per the germline V gene, CDR1 is MNHEY and CDR2 is SMNVEV (reference sequence). This CDR3 contains 13 residues. V lost 10 bases, J lost 5 bases, and 10 bases stayed unmatched. The CDR3 bases are TGTGCCACCTCGTCGGGGACTAGTAACGAGCAGTACTTC. Its protein product is CATSSGTSNEQYF.

The chain is built from TRBV28 and TRBJ2-1; weak D call: TRBD2 (6 bases). Trimming left V 2 bases short and J 2 bases short, with 13 bases between. The CDR3 spans 16 residues. Germline V CDR1 and CDR2: MDHEN, SYDVKM. This chain's CDR3 is CASSLGGTGTYNEQFF. The CDR3 DNA follows: TGTGCCAGCAGTTTAGGGGGGACTGGAACCTACAATGAGCAGTTCTTC.

This clonotype was found a few times. The chain couples TRBV18 to TRBJ2-1, with 11 bases matching TRBD2. CDR3 length: 18 amino acids. J was trimmed by 7 bases and V by 1 base; bases with no gene match: 12. The germline CDR1 and CDR2 sequences are KGHSH and LQKENI. The chain's CDR3 is CASSPRLAGGAGWNEQFF. For the CDR3, the DNA is TGTGCCAGCTCACCACGGCTAGCGGGAGGAGCGGGCTGGAATGAGCAGTTCTTC.

This clonotype showed up many times. V and J are TRBV20-1 and TRBJ2-3; D is perhaps TRBD2 (6 bases). Germline CDR1 is DFQATT and CDR2 is SNEGSKA (reference sequence). Trimming took off 0 bases at V and 0 bases at J, with 10 bases between the two ends. The CDR3 is 15 amino acids. CDR3: CSARDLASSTDTQYF. Here the CDR3 DNA reads TGCAGTGCTAGAGACCTAGCGTCTAGCACAGATACGCAGTATTTT.

The chain uses TRBV20-1 and TRBJ1-2; no clear D gene. The CDR3 is 12 residues long. Per the germline V gene, CDR1 is DFQATT and CDR2 is SNEGSKA (reference sequence). The V and J ends lost 6 bases and 4 bases respectively, with 12 bases between them. CDR3 sequence reads: CSATKGIYGYTF. CDR3 DNA sequence: TGCAGTGCAACAAAAGGGATCTATGGCTACACCTTC.